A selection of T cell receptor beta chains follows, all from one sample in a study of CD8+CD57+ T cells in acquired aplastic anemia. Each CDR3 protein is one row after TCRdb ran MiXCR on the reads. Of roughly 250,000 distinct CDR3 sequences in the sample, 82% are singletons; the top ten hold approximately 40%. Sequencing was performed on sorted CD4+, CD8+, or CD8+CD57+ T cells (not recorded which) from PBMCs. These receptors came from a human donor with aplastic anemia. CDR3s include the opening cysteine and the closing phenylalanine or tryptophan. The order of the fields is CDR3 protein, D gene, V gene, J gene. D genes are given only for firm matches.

CDR3aa: CASSLAPGPEFF; d_gene: .; v_gene: TRBV7-2; j_gene: TRBJ2-2
CDR3aa: CASSGAGGYSGNTIYF; d_gene: TRBD1; v_gene: TRBV9; j_gene: TRBJ1-3
CDR3aa: CASSIRHGIGNTIYF; d_gene: .; v_gene: TRBV19; j_gene: TRBJ1-3
CDR3aa: CASGDGGTDTRYFGPGF; d_gene: .; v_gene: TRBV2; j_gene: TRBJ2-3
CDR3aa: CASSGGEGQGGNTLHF; d_gene: TRBD1; v_gene: TRBV9; j_gene: TRBJ1-6
CDR3aa: CAAHGGREQQNQWF; d_gene: .; v_gene: TRBV7-9; j_gene: TRBJ2-5
CDR3aa: CSVPGTGKGKTEAFF; d_gene: TRBD1; v_gene: TRBV29-1; j_gene: TRBJ1-1
CDR3aa: CASSLAKRAYSNEQFF; d_gene: .; v_gene: TRBV7-8; j_gene: TRBJ2-1
CDR3aa: CASSYAGHNEQFF; d_gene: .; v_gene: TRBV6-5; j_gene: .
CDR3aa: CASSVGGQSGATLLTF; d_gene: TRBD1; v_gene: TRBV9; j_gene: TRBJ2-6
CDR3aa: CASSNRVGSSPLHF; d_gene: .; v_gene: TRBV10-1; j_gene: TRBJ1-6
CDR3aa: CATSGRSEADNQYF; d_gene: .; v_gene: TRBV15; j_gene: TRBJ2-7
CDR3aa: CASIAGGTSTDTQYF; d_gene: TRBD1; v_gene: TRBV24-1; j_gene: TRBJ2-3
CDR3aa: CAISGDRVSYEQYF; d_gene: TRBD1; v_gene: TRBV10-3; j_gene: TRBJ2-7
CDR3aa: CASSLPPFYTAQSF; d_gene: .; v_gene: TRBV7-8; j_gene: TRBJ2-1
CDR3aa: CAISESTPDRVGTEAFF; d_gene: TRBD1; v_gene: TRBV10-3; j_gene: TRBJ1-1
CDR3aa: CASSSAVTADTQDFF; d_gene: .; v_gene: TRBV7-8; j_gene: TRBJ1-1
CDR3aa: CATSDNNRGQYQETQYF; d_gene: TRBD1; v_gene: TRBV24-1; j_gene: TRBJ2-5
CDR3aa: CASSGNTIYF; d_gene: .; v_gene: TRBV9; j_gene: TRBJ1-3
CDR3aa: CASSFQRSGESDGLVYGYTF; d_gene: .; v_gene: TRBV7-9; j_gene: TRBJ1-2
CDR3aa: CASSLVRGHEQFYF; d_gene: .; v_gene: TRBV7-6; j_gene: TRBJ2-3
CDR3aa: CAKQRTGTGNEQFF; d_gene: TRBD1; v_gene: TRBV27; j_gene: TRBJ2-1
CDR3aa: CASSLEADPGYF; d_gene: .; v_gene: TRBV5-4; j_gene: TRBJ2-3
CDR3aa: CASSSGRQGPTTRYF; d_gene: .; v_gene: TRBV7-3; j_gene: TRBJ2-3
CDR3aa: CASSADRPSYNEQFF; d_gene: .; v_gene: TRBV5-5; j_gene: TRBJ2-1
CDR3aa: CASSSGLTGAQFF; d_gene: .; v_gene: TRBV11-2; j_gene: TRBJ2-1
CDR3aa: CASSQDLTVGRMNTEAFF; d_gene: .; v_gene: TRBV11-3; j_gene: TRBJ1-1
CDR3aa: CSVRRGGTDTQYF; d_gene: .; v_gene: TRBV29-1; j_gene: TRBJ2-3
CDR3aa: CASSVTTGAYNEQFF; d_gene: .; v_gene: TRBV9; j_gene: TRBJ2-1
CDR3aa: CASNLERDAQYF; d_gene: .; v_gene: TRBV5-6; j_gene: TRBJ2-5
CDR3aa: CASSHTGTQPQAFF; d_gene: .; v_gene: TRBV7-9; j_gene: TRBJ1-1
CDR3aa: CASSPSGGNIQYF; d_gene: .; v_gene: TRBV5-1; j_gene: TRBJ2-4
CDR3aa: CASSGGGGCSGYTF; d_gene: .; v_gene: TRBV11-2; j_gene: TRBJ1-2
CDR3aa: CASSLVVVGAGNTIYF; d_gene: .; v_gene: TRBV5-8; j_gene: TRBJ1-3
CDR3aa: CAISVVRRGANTEAFF; d_gene: .; v_gene: TRBV7-3; j_gene: TRBJ1-1
CDR3aa: CAGKGDRASHYSRLHF; d_gene: .; v_gene: TRBV7-9; j_gene: TRBJ1-6
CDR3aa: CASGAECTYTQYF; d_gene: .; v_gene: TRBV2; j_gene: TRBJ2-7
CDR3aa: CASSSHVTDTPQFF; d_gene: .; v_gene: TRBV7-9; j_gene: TRBJ2-3
CDR3aa: CSAREGRGFQETQYF; d_gene: .; v_gene: TRBV20-1; j_gene: TRBJ2-5
CDR3aa: CASSLDLTTNEKLFF; d_gene: .; v_gene: TRBV11-3; j_gene: TRBJ1-4
CDR3aa: CASSEEVGTTEAYF; d_gene: .; v_gene: TRBV9; j_gene: TRBJ2-7
CDR3aa: CASSLTGGDEYVYTF; d_gene: TRBD1; v_gene: TRBV9; j_gene: TRBJ1-2